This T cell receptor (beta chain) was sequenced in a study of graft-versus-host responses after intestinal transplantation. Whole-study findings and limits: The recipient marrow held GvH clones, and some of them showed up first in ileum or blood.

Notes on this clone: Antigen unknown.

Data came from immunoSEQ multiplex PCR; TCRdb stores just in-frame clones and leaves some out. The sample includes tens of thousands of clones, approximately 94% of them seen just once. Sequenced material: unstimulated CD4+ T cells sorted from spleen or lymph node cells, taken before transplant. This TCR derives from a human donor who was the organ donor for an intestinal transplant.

CDR3 in amino acids: CASSLSSGSYNEQFF. The DNA of the CDR3 is TGTGCCAGCAGCTTGTCTAGCGGCTCCTACAATGAGCAGTTCTTC. The rearrangement links TRBV5-4 to TRBJ2-1, with 7 bases fitting TRBD2. With 1 base clipped from V and 0 bases from J, the junction kept 1 base outside the gene matches. The CDR3 runs 15 residues. CDR1 is SGHNT, CDR2 YYREEE, per germline (reference sequence).